These 20 T cell receptor beta chains share one sample of origin, sequenced in a study of cytomegalovirus exposure and HLA in healthy donors. With 60 Vbeta and 13 Jbeta primers, the PCR was carried out. Some clones are missing from TCRdb's copy, which holds only in-frame ones; the method was immunoSEQ multiplex PCR. The sample yields 150,000 to 200,000 clones, around 83% seen once. The sequenced sample consisted of PBMCs. The receptors here all came from a man aged 45-60 years in good health and CMV-seronegative.

The chain recombines TRBV6-5 with TRBJ2-7; 8 bases line up with TRBD2. CDR1 is MNHEY, CDR2 SVGAGI, per germline. The V gene end was trimmed by 5 bases and the J gene end by 4 bases; junction bases not matched to a gene: 7. The length of the CDR3 is 14 residues. The CDR3: CASSPGTRGYEQYF. The CDR3 DNA sequence: TGTGCCAGCAGTCCAGGGACTAGAGGGTACGAGCAGTACTTC.

V and J are TRBV6-5 and TRBJ2-7, with D tentatively TRBD2 (5 bases). This CDR3 has 16 amino acids. V was trimmed by 4 bases and J by 6 bases, leaving 22 bases between them. Germline loops: CDR1 MNHEY, CDR2 SVGAGI. CDR3 loop: CASSSHPGINSTEQYF. The CDR3 nucleotides read TGTGCCAGCAGTTCCCACCCCGGGATCAACTCTACCGAGCAGTACTTC.

J is TRBJ1-6 and V is TRBV4-3, with D perhaps TRBD1 (5 bases). Deletions cut 0 bases from V and 7 bases from J, with 19 bases between. The CDR3 totals 18 residues. The germline gives CDR1 LGHNA, CDR2 YSLEER. CDR3 in amino acids: CASSQELGGAVRNSPLHF. Here the CDR3 DNA reads TGCGCCAGCAGCCAAGAACTGGGCGGGGCTGTCCGGAATTCACCCCTCCACTTT.

The rearrangement uses TRBV11-2 and TRBJ1-1; a weak D match, TRBD1 (5 bases). Trimming cost V 2 bases and J 6 bases, with 19 bases left between them. Per germline, CDR1 SGHAT and CDR2 FQNNGV. The CDR3 consists of 16 residues. CDR3 sequence (DNA): TGTGCCAGCAGCTTACAAGTAGGGCCGCAGGGCCCTGAAGCTTTCTTT. This gives the protein CASSLQVGPQGPEAFF.

This rearrangement joins TRBV2 to TRBJ2-4; D possibly corresponds to TRBD2 (6 bases). Germline lookup yields CDR1 SNHLY and CDR2 FYNNEI. The CDR3 spans 14 residues. V lost 8 bases and J lost 7, with 18 bases in between. CDR3 residues: CASLEAGWENIQYF. Written as DNA, the CDR3 is TGTGCCAGCTTGGAGGCGGGGTGGGAGAACATTCAGTACTTC.

In DNA form, the CDR3 reads TGTGCCAGCAGTTCTTACGGGTTGGGTGAAGCTTTCTTT. Translation: CASSSYGLGEAFF. The genes are TRBV25-1 and TRBJ1-1; D is uncertain. The CDR3 extends over 13 amino acids. V was clipped by 5 bases and J by 7 bases, with 14 bases between them. Germline CDR1 reads MGHDK; CDR2 reads SYGVNS.

This sequence joins TRBV7-9 and TRBJ1-2, with 7 bases fitting TRBD1. Germline CDR1 and CDR2: SEHNR and FQNEAQ (reference sequence). The V gene end was trimmed by 5 bases and the J gene end by 4 bases; junction bases not matched to a gene: 10. The CDR3 runs to 15 residues. The CDR3 is CASSRRQGGSYGYTF. In DNA form, the CDR3 reads TGTGCCAGCAGCCGCCGACAGGGTGGAAGCTATGGCTACACCTTC.

This clone was counted between two and nine times. The CDR3 here is CKGQGAYEQYF. The CDR3 region has the DNA TGCAAAGGGCAGGGGGCCTACGAGCAGTACTTC. This chain links TRBV20-1 with TRBJ2-7, with 7 positions matching TRBD1. There are 11 residues in the CDR3. Germline lookup yields CDR1 DFQATT and CDR2 SNEGSKA (reference sequence).

The chain couples TRBV21-1 to TRBJ2-5; the DNA was not compared with TRBD2, the D call given in the table. TRBV21-1 is a documented pseudogene. The CDR3 loop spans 16 amino acids. The CDR3 sequence: CASSGRTSGNLRGQYF. CDR3 coding DNA: TGTGCCAGCAGCGGACGGACTAGCGGGAACCTCCGGGGCCAGTACTTC.

This clone was recorded a few times. The CDR3 spells CASQSGGNQPQHF. The CDR3 DNA sequence: TGTGCCAGCCAGAGCGGTGGCAATCAGCCCCAGCATTTT. The chain recombines TRBV7-9 with TRBJ1-5; D is ambiguous. This CDR3 is 13 amino acids long. Germline V gene data show CDR1 as SEHNR and CDR2 as FQNEAQ (reference sequence). V was shortened by 8 bases and J by 2 bases, with 10 bases between the two germline ends.

This clone showed up just once. The chain couples TRBV7-2 to TRBJ2-3, with D maybe TRBD1 (5 bases). The germline gives CDR1 SGHTA, CDR2 FQGNSA. The CDR3 is 15 residues long. Trimming removed 2 bases at V and 0 bases at J, with 9 bases between. The DNA for the CDR3 is TGTGCCAGCAGCTTACGGACACAAAGCACAGATACGCAGTATTTT. Its protein is CASSLRTQSTDTQYF.

There are a few counts of this clone. The CDR3 DNA follows: TGTGCCAGCAGTTCCAGGGGTAGCAATCAGCCCCAGCATTTT. Translated: CASSSRGSNQPQHF. V usage is TRBV6-5 and J usage is TRBJ1-5, with D possibly TRBD1 on 6 matching bases. The CDR3 covers 14 residues. Germline V gene lookup returns CDR1 MNHEY and CDR2 SVGAGI. Deletions cut 4 bases from V and 0 bases from J, with 7 bases between.

The J gene is TRBJ2-3, the V gene TRBV7-6; the D is unclear. V lost 5 bases, J lost 0 bases, and 9 bases lay in between. The germline CDR1 and CDR2 sequences are SGHVS and FNYEAQ. The CDR3 length is 14 residues. The CDR3 here is CASSNGYSTDTQYF. The CDR3, as DNA: TGTGCCAGCAGCAACGGTTACAGCACAGATACGCAGTATTTT.

J is TRBJ1-6 and V is TRBV7-8, with D perhaps matching TRBD1 (5 bases). The CDR3 has 15 residues. V lost 3 bases, J lost 3 bases, and 9 bases lay in between. Germline V gene sequence: CDR1 SGHVS, CDR2 FQNEAQ. Here the CDR3 DNA reads TGTGCCAGCAGCTTCTGGCAGGGCTATAATTCACCCCTCCACTTT. This encodes CASSFWQGYNSPLHF.

The V gene is TRBV2, the J gene TRBJ1-5; D is possibly TRBD1 (5 bases). The V gene lost 2 bases and the J gene lost 4 bases, with 9 bases spanning the gap. CDR1 is SNHLY, CDR2 FYNNEI, per germline. The CDR3 contains 14 residues. The CDR3 here is CASSERRGNQPQHF. The CDR3 DNA reads as TGTGCCAGCAGTGAAAGGAGGGGTAATCAGCCCCAGCATTTT. Looking up the rest from reference TRBV2 and TRBJ1-5 gives the full variable domain: EPEVTQTPSHQVTQMGQEVILRCVPISNHLYFYWYRQILGQKVEFLVSFYNNEISEKSEIFDDQFSVERPDGSNFTLKIRSTKLEDSAMYFCASSERRGNQPQHFGDGTRLSIL.

The V gene is TRBV4-2, the J gene TRBJ1-1; 8 nucleotides line up with TRBD1. The CDR3 covers 15 residues. The V gene's germline CDR1 is LGHNA and CDR2 YNFKEQ. The trim removed 2 bases at V and 1 base at J, leaving 3 bases unmatched. DNA for the CDR3: TGTGCCAGCAGCCAACTCCAGGGGGCGAACACTGAAGCTTTCTTT. It encodes CASSQLQGANTEAFF.

V gene TRBV2 combines with J gene TRBJ1-3, with 9 bases matching TRBD1. Germline V gene data show CDR1 as SNHLY and CDR2 as FYNNEI. The CDR3 spans 15 residues. V trimming: 4 bases; J trimming: 2 bases; junction bases outside the gene matches: 3. The CDR3 reads CASSARTGAGNTIYF. The CDR3 nucleotides read TGTGCCAGCAGTGCCAGGACAGGGGCTGGAAACACCATATATTTT.

The V gene is TRBV7-3, the J gene TRBJ2-3; a weak D match, TRBD1 (5 bases). V was cut by 5 bases and J by 9 bases, with 12 bases left in between. Germline assignment: CDR1 SGHTA and CDR2 FQGTGA. The CDR3 has 12 amino acids. The CDR3, as DNA: TGTGCCAGCAGCCGAGACCAGGGAACGCAGTATTTT. Translation: CASSRDQGTQYF. The full variable domain, its missing parts supplied by reference TRBV7-3 and TRBJ2-3, is GAGVSQTPSNKVTEKGKYVELRCDPISGHTALYWYRQSLGQGPEFLIYFQGTGAADDSGLPNDRFFAVRPEGSVSTLKIQRTERGDSAVYLCASSRDQGTQYFGPGTRLTVL.

J is TRBJ2-3 and V is TRBV5-4; the match to TRBD1 covers 8 bases. Germline V gives CDR1 SGHNT, CDR2 YYREEE (reference sequence). There are 15 residues in the CDR3. J lost 5 bases, V lost 4 bases, and 9 bases had no gene match. The CDR3 DNA is TGTGCCAGCAGCCCGGGACAGGCGAAGCTAGATACGCAGTATTTT. It specifies CASSPGQAKLDTQYF.

This clone was picked up a small number of times. V is TRBV7-2 and J is TRBJ2-1, with a possible D match to TRBD1 (5 bases). This CDR3 has 12 amino acids. The germline CDR1 and CDR2 sequences are SGHTA and FQGNSA. V lost 3 bases and J lost 8, with 8 bases in between. This chain's CDR3 is CASSLQGYEQFF. CDR3 coding DNA: TGTGCCAGCAGCTTGCAGGGTTATGAGCAGTTCTTC.